Presented here are 20 T cell receptor beta chains from one specimen sequenced in a study of cytomegalovirus exposure and HLA in healthy donors. Data came from immunoSEQ multiplex PCR; TCRdb stores just in-frame clones and leaves some out. The sample has about 73,000 clones, approximately 95% seen once. Sequencing input: PBMCs. These receptors were collected from a man aged 18 to 30 in good health and CMV-seronegative.

V usage is TRBV28 and J usage is TRBJ2-5, with D perhaps matching TRBD2 (6 bases). Deletions cut 3 bases from V and 6 bases from J, with 11 bases between. Per germline, CDR1 MDHEN and CDR2 SYDVKM. CDR3 length: 13 residues. The CDR3 reads CASSFPAGQTQYF. In DNA, the CDR3 is TGTGCCAGCAGTTTTCCGGCGGGGCAGACCCAGTACTTC.

This rearrangement joins TRBV6-6 to TRBJ1-4; the match to TRBD1 covers 8 bases. V was pared by 2 bases and J by 8 bases, with 7 bases of the junction left unmatched. CDR3 length equals 15 residues. Germline V gene data show CDR1 as MNHNY and CDR2 as SVGAGI (reference sequence). The CDR3 coding sequence is TGTGCCAGCAGTTACGGGGGGACAGGTCGGGAAAAACTGTTTTTT. Amino acids: CASSYGGTGREKLFF.

The CDR3 spells CASTAGTGVDEQFF. CDR3 sequence (DNA): TGTGCCAGCACCGCAGGGACAGGGGTTGATGAGCAGTTCTTC. This chain uses TRBV2 with TRBJ2-1; 10 bases fit TRBD1. This CDR3 contains 14 residues. Germline CDR1 SNHLY, CDR2 FYNNEI. J lost 8 bases, V lost 7 bases, and 8 bases had no gene match.

The genes are TRBV7-9 and TRBJ2-7; D may be TRBD1 (5 bases). The V end lost 5 bases, the J end lost 5 bases, and 16 bases lay between the germline ends. The length of the CDR3 is 14 residues. Germline CDR1 and CDR2: SEHNR and FQNEAQ (reference sequence). Written as DNA, the CDR3 is TGTGCCAGCAGCCCCGGTTGGGGCATCAACGAGCAGTACTTC. Amino acids: CASSPGWGINEQYF.

This chain links TRBV29-1 with TRBJ2-7; tentative D call: TRBD2 (6 bases). The CDR3 is 11 residues long. V lost 0 bases and J 7 bases, leaving 7 bases between the germline ends. Germline V gene sequence: CDR1 SQVTM, CDR2 ANQGSEA. The CDR3 DNA reads as TGCAGCGTTGAAGAGGGACTGGAGCAGTACTTC. It specifies CSVEEGLEQYF.

This rearrangement joins TRBV6-5 to TRBJ1-1; D not resolved. Trimming cost V 0 bases and J 3 bases, with 14 bases left between them. CDR1 is MNHEY, CDR2 SVGAGI, per germline. This CDR3 is built from 16 residues. The CDR3 spells CASSYSNSGGHTEAFF. CDR3 in DNA: TGTGCCAGCAGTTACTCGAACTCTGGCGGGCACACTGAAGCTTTCTTT.

The genes are TRBV5-6 and TRBJ2-7; 9 positions match TRBD1. CDR1 is SGHDT, CDR2 YYEEEE, per germline. V dropped 6 bases and J dropped 7; count of bases not matched to a gene: 14. The CDR3 runs to 15 residues. CDR3 in DNA: TGTGCCAGCACCTTCCAGGACAGGGGTATTGGTGAGCAGTACTTC. Residues: CASTFQDRGIGEQYF.

The rearrangement links TRBV7-2 to TRBJ2-7; tentatively, D is TRBD1 (6 bases). Germline V gene sequence: CDR1 SGHTA, CDR2 FQGNSA. Trimming removed 5 bases from V and 2 bases from J, with 13 bases in between. The CDR3 is 14 amino acids. The CDR3 is CASSHLQGPYEQYF. As DNA, the CDR3 is TGTGCCAGCAGCCACTTACAGGGTCCCTACGAGCAGTACTTC.

This chain joins TRBV10-1 and TRBJ1-1; possibly TRBD1 for D (5 bases). The CDR3 extends over 13 amino acids. Trimming took off 3 bases at V and 5 bases at J, with 10 bases between the two ends. CDR1 is WNHNN and CDR2 is SYGVQD in the germline V gene (reference sequence). CDR3 amino acids: CASSDSPGTEAFF. As DNA, the CDR3 is TGCGCCAGCAGTGACAGCCCAGGGACTGAAGCTTTCTTT.

The chain employs TRBV7-9 and TRBJ2-7; maybe TRBD1 (7 bases). The CDR3 is made up of 14 amino acids. Germline V lookup: CDR1 SEHNR, CDR2 FQNEAQ (reference sequence). Trimming stripped 3 bases from V and 3 bases from J, with 12 bases between. CDR3: CASSLGGQDYEQYF. CDR3 DNA: TGTGCCAGCAGCTTGGGAGGACAGGACTACGAGCAGTACTTC.

V and J are TRBV10-2 and TRBJ2-5, with 9 positions matching TRBD2. V was pared by 8 bases and J by 5 bases, with 9 bases of the junction left unmatched. The CDR3 runs to 14 residues. From germline, CDR1 is WSHSY and CDR2 SAAADI. The CDR3 coding sequence is TGCGCCAGCCGTGCGGGGGGGCAGGAGGAGACCCAGTACTTC. Its translation: CASRAGGQEETQYF.

This clone was found once. This chain joins TRBV5-6 and TRBJ1-1, with D possibly TRBD1 on 6 matching bases. CDR3 length: 14 amino acids. Looked up from germline, CDR1 is SGHDT and CDR2 is YYEEEE. V lost 1 base and J 6 bases, leaving 13 bases between the germline ends. DNA of the CDR3: TGTGCCAGCAGCTTGTTGGGGGCTGGGGCTGAAGCTTTCTTT. It encodes CASSLLGAGAEAFF.

This clone appeared once. CDR3 nucleotide sequence: TGTGCCAGTACCTTTGACAGGGGCAACCAAGAGACCCAGTACTTC. Translated, it gives CASTFDRGNQETQYF. V usage is TRBV2 and J usage is TRBJ2-5; 8 bases align to TRBD1. V was pared by 9 bases and J by 0 bases, with 9 bases of the junction left unmatched. Germline assignment: CDR1 SNHLY and CDR2 FYNNEI. There are 15 residues in the CDR3.

This clone has a single count. The chain uses TRBV4-1 and TRBJ2-5; D may be TRBD2 (5 bases). The CDR3 is 15 amino acids. V gave up 3 bases and J gave up 1 base, with 12 bases separating them. Germline CDR1 is MGHRA and CDR2 is YSYEKL. The CDR3 DNA reads TGCGCCAGCAGCCACGAAGCGGCAAGCCAAGAGACCCAGTACTTC. It translates to CASSHEAASQETQYF.

This clone showed up just once. The V call is TRBV29-1, the J call TRBJ2-7; 7 nucleotides line up with TRBD2. Trimming at V came to 5 bases and at J to 2 bases, leaving 9 bases not matched to a gene. Germline loops: CDR1 SQVTM, CDR2 ANQGSEA. CDR3 size: 14 residues. The CDR3 protein is CSVLGSGGTYEQYF. As DNA, the CDR3 is TGCAGCGTTCTGGGCTCGGGGGGAACCTACGAGCAGTACTTC.

The chain is built from TRBV11-2 and TRBJ1-6; no clear D gene. The ends were cut back, 3 bases at V and 7 bases at J, with 10 bases in the middle. CDR1 and CDR2 (germline): SGHAT, FQNNGV. The CDR3 has 14 residues. The CDR3 region is CASSFTTRNSPLHF. CDR3 nucleotide sequence: TGTGCCAGCAGCTTTACCACTCGAAATTCACCCCTCCACTTT.

The chain combines TRBV19 with TRBJ2-7; 8 nucleotides match TRBD1. The junction had 2 bases not matched to a gene; V was cut back by 3 bases and J by 4 bases. The CDR3 covers 13 residues. From germline, CDR1 is LNHDA and CDR2 SQIVND (reference sequence). DNA for the CDR3: TGTGCCAGTAGTATTAGACAGGGGTACGAGCAGTACTTC. Its protein is CASSIRQGYEQYF.

The V gene is TRBV30, the J gene TRBJ1-3; D is ambiguous. The CDR3 loop spans 13 amino acids. V was clipped by 3 bases and J by 0 bases, with 6 bases between them. CDR1 is GTSNPN and CDR2 is SVGIG in the germline V gene (reference sequence). The CDR3 loop reads CAWRSHSGNTIYF. The DNA of the CDR3 is TGTGCCTGGAGAAGCCACTCTGGAAACACCATATATTTT.

This sequence joins TRBV10-1 and TRBJ2-2; TRBD1 matches 8 bases. The CDR3 has 14 amino acids. V was pared by 4 bases and J by 6 bases, with 4 bases of the junction left unmatched. The germline gives CDR1 WNHNN, CDR2 SYGVQD (reference sequence). The CDR3 DNA sequence: TGCGCCAGCAGTGCGACAGGGGTAGCCGGGGAGCTGTTTTTT. Amino acids: CASSATGVAGELFF.

The chain combines TRBV30 with TRBJ2-7, with D possibly being TRBD2 (6 bases). V was trimmed by 1 base and J by 2 bases, leaving 12 bases between them. CDR3 length: 14 residues. Per germline, CDR1 GTSNPN and CDR2 SVGIG (reference sequence). CDR3 residues: CAWSELGGPYEQYF. The CDR3 DNA reads as TGTGCCTGGAGTGAACTAGGAGGGCCCTACGAGCAGTACTTC.